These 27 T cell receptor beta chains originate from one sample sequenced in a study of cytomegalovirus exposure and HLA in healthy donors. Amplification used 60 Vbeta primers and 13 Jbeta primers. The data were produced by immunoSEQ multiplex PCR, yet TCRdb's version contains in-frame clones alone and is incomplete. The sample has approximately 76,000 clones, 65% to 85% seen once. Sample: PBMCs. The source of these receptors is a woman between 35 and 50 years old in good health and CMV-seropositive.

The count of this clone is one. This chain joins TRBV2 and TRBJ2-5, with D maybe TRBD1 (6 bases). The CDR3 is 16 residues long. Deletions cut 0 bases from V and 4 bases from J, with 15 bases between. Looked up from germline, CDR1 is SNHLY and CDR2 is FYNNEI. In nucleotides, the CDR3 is TGTGCCAGCAGTGAAGCGAGGGACACCCTGGGAGAGACCCAGTACTTC. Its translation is CASSEARDTLGETQYF.

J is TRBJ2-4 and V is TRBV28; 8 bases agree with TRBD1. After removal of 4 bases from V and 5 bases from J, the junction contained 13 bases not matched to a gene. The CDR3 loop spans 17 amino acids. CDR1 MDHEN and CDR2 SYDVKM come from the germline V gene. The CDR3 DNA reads TGTGCCAGCAGTTCCCCAAGAGACAGGGGATACCAAAACATTCAGTACTTC. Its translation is CASSSPRDRGYQNIQYF. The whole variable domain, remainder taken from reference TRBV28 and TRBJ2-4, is DVKVTQSSRYLVKRTGEKVFLECVQDMDHENMFWYRQDPGLGLRLIYFSYDVKMKEKGDIPEGYSVSREKKERFSLILESASTNQTSMYLCASSSPRDRGYQNIQYFGAGTRLSVL.

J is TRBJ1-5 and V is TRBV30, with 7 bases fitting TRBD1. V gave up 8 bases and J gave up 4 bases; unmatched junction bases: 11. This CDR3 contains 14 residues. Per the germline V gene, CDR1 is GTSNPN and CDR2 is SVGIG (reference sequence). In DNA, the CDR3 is TGTGCCGTACAAATCGGGACAGTTAATCAGCCCCAGCATTTT. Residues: CAVQIGTVNQPQHF.

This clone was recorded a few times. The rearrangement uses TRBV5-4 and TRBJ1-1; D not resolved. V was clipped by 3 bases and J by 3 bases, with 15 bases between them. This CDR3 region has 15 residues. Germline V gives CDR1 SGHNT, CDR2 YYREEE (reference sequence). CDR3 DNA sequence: TGTGCCAGCAGCTCTCCCCAGGCTGGCGACACTGAAGCTTTCTTT. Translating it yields CASSSPQAGDTEAFF.

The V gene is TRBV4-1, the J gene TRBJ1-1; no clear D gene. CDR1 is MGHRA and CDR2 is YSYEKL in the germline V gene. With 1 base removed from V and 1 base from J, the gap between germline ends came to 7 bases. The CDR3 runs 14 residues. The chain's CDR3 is CASSQAAGNTEAFF. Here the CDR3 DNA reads TGCGCCAGCAGCCAAGCGGCAGGGAACACTGAAGCTTTCTTT.

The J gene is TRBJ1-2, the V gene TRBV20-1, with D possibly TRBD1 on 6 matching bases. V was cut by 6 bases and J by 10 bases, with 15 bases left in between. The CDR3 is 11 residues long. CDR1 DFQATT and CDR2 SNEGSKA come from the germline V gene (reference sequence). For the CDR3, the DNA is TGCAGTGCGGGGGACAACACCATCTACACCTTC. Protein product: CSAGDNTIYTF.

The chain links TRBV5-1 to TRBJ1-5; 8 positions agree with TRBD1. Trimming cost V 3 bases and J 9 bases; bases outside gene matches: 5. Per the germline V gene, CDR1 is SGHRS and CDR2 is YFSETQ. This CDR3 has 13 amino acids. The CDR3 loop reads CASSYGQGTPQHF. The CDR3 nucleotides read TGCGCCAGCAGCTACGGACAGGGTACGCCCCAGCATTTT.

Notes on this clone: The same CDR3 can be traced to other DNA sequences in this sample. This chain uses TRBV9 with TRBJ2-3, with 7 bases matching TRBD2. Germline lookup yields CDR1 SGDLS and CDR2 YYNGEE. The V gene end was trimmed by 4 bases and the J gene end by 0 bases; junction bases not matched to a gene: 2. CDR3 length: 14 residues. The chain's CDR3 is CASSFSGSTDTQYF. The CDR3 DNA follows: TGTGCCAGCAGCTTTAGCGGGAGCACAGATACGCAGTATTTT.

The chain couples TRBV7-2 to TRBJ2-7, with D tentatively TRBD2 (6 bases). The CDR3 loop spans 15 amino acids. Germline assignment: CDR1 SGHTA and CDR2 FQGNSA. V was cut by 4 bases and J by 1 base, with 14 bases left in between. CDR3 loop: CASSSSSVRSYEQYF. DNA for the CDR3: TGTGCCAGCAGCTCATCTAGCGTAAGGTCCTACGAGCAGTACTTC.

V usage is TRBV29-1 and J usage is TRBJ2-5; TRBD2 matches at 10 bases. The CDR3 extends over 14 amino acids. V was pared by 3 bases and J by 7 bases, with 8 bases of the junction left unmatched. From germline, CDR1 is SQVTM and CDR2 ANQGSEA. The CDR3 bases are TGCAGCGTTGACCATTCAGCGGGAGGGGGGACCCAGTACTTC. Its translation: CSVDHSAGGGTQYF.

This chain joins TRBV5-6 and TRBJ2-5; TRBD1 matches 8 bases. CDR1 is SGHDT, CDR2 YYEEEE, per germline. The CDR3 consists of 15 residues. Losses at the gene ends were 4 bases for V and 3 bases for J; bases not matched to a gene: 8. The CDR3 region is CASSRSRQGKETQYF. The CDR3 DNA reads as TGTGCCAGCAGCCGATCACGACAGGGGAAAGAGACCCAGTACTTC.

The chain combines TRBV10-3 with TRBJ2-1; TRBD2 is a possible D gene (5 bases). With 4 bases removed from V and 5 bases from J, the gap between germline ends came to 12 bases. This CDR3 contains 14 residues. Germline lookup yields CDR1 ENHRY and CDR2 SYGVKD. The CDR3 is CAISVRAEDNEQFF. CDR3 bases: TGTGCCATCAGTGTACGAGCGGAGGACAATGAGCAGTTCTTC.

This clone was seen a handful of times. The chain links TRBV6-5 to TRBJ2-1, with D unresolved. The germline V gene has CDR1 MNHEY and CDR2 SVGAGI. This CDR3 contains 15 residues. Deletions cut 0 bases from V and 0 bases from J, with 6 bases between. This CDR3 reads CASSYSRSSYNEQFF. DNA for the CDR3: TGTGCCAGCAGTTACTCGCGGAGCTCCTACAATGAGCAGTTCTTC.

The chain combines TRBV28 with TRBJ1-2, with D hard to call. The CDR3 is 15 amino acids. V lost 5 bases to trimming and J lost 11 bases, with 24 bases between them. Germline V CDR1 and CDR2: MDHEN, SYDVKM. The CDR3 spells CASSPLFGRESVYTF. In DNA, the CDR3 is TGTGCCAGCAGTCCTCTCTTTGGTCGGGAGTCTGTGTACACCTTC.

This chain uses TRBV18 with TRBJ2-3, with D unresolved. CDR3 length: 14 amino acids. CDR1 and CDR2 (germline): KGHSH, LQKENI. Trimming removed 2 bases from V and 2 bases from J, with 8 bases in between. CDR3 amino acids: CASSPFPNTDTQYF. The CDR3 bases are TGTGCCAGCTCACCATTCCCCAACACAGATACGCAGTATTTT.

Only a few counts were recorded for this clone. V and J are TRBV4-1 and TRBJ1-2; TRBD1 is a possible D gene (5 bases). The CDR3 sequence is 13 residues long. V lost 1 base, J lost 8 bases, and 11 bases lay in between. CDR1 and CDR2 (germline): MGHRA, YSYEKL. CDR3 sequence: CASSQVGGSGYTF. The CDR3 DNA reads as TGCGCCAGCAGCCAAGTGGGGGGTTCAGGCTACACCTTC.

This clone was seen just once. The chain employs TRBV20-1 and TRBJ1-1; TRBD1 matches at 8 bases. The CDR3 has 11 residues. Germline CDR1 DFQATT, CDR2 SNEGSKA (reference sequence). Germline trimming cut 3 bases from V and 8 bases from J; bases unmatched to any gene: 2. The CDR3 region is CSARRTGEAFF. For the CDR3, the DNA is TGCAGTGCTAGGAGGACAGGGGAAGCTTTCTTT.

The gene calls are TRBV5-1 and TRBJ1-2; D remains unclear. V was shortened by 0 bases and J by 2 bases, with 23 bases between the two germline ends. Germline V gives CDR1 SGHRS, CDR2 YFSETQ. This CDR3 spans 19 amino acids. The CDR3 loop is CASSLATFGLQSGNYGYTF. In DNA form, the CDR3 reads TGCGCCAGCAGCTTGGCCACGTTTGGACTCCAGTCGGGAAACTATGGCTACACCTTC.

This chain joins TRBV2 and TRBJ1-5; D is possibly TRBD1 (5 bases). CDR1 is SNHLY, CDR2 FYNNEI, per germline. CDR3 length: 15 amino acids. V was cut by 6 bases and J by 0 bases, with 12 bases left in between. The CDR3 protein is CASRVDSLSNQPQHF. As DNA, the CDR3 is TGTGCCAGCAGGGTAGACAGTCTTAGCAATCAGCCCCAGCATTTT.

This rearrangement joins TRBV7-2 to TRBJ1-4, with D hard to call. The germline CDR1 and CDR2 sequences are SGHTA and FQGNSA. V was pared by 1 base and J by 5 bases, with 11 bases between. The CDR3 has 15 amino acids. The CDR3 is CASSLDVLFNEKLFF. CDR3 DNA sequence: TGTGCCAGCAGCTTAGATGTGTTATTCAATGAAAAACTGTTTTTT.

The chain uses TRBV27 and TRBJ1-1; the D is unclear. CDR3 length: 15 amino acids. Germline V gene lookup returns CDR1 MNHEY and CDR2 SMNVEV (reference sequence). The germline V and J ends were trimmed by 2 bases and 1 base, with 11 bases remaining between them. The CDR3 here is CASSLTVGRNTEAFF. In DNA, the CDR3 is TGTGCCAGCAGTTTAACCGTTGGGCGGAACACTGAAGCTTTCTTT.

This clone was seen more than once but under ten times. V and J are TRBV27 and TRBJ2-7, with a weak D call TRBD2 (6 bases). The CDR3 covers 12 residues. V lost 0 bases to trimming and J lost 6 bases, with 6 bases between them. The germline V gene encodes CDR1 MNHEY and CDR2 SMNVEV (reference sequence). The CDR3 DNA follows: TGTGCCAGCAGTTTATCCGGGAGCGAGCAGTACTTC. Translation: CASSLSGSEQYF.

CDR3: CASSQPGQISGNTIYF. CDR3 DNA sequence: TGTGCCAGCAGTCAACCGGGACAGATCTCTGGAAACACCATATATTTT. This chain joins TRBV6-6 and TRBJ1-3; 7 bases fit TRBD1. This CDR3 has 16 residues. V lost 5 bases and J lost 0; bases outside the gene matches: 7. Germline V lookup: CDR1 MNHNY, CDR2 SVGAGI (reference sequence).

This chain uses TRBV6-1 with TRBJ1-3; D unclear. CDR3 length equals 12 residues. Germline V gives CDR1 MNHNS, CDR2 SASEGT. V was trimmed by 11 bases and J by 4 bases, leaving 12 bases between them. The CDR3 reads CASRLYGNTIYF. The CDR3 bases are TGTGCCTCCAGGCTATACGGAAACACCATATATTTT.

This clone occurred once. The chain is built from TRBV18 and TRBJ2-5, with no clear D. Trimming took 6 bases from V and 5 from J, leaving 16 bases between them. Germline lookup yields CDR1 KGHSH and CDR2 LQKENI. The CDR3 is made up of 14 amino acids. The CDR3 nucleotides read TGTGCCAGCTCGCCGAACTATGCCGACGAGACCCAGTACTTC. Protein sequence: CASSPNYADETQYF.

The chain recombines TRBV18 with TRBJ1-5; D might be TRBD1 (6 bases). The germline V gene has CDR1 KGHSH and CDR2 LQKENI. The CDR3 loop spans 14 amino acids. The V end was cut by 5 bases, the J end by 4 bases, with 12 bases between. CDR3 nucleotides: TGTGCCAGCTCAAAAGTAGGGGGTAATCAGCCCCAGCATTTT. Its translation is CASSKVGGNQPQHF.

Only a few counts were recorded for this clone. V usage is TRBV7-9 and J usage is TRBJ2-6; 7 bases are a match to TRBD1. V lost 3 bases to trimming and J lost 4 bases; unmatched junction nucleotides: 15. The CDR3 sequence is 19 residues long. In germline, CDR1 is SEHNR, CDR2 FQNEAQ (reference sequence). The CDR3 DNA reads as TGTGCCAGCAGCTTCCGACAGGGTACAAAGGCGGACGGGGCCAACGTCCTGACTTTC. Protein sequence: CASSFRQGTKADGANVLTF. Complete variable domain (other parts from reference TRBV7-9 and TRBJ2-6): DTGVSQNPRHKITKRGQNVTFRCDPISEHNRLYWYRQTLGQGPEFLTYFQNEAQLEKSRLLSDRFSAERPKGSFSTLEIQRTEQGDSAMYLCASSFRQGTKADGANVLTFGAGSRLTVL.